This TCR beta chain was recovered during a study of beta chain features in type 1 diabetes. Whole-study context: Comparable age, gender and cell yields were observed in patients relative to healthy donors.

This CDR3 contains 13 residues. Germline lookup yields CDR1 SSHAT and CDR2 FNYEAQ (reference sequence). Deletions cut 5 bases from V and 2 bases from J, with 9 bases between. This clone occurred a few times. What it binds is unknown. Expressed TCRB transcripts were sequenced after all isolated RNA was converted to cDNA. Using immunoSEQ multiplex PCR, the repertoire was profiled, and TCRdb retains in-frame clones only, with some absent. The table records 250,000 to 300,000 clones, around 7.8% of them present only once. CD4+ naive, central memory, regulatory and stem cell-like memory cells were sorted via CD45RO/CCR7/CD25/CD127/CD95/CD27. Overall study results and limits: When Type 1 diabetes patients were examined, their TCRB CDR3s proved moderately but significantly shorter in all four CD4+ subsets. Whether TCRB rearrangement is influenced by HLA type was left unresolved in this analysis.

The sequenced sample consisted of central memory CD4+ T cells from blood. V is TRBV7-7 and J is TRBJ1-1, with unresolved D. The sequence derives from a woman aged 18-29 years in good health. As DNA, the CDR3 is TGTGCCAGCAGCCTACAATTTAACACTGAAGCTTTCTTT. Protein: CASSLQFNTEAFF.